This T cell receptor (beta chain) was documented in a study of cytotoxic CD8 clonotypes in ibrutinib-treated CLL. At the level of the study: In all, 10 to 11 patients were relapsed/refractory, some 15 were treatment-naive and approximately 17 were IGHV unmutated. Recorded responses included about 25 partial and 2 complete; following median approximately six years, roughly 15 stayed remitted and around 12 progressed. Investigators collected response samples after a median around 12 months of treatment, range 6 to 36.

Broader study findings: Sampling of sustained-remission and progressing patients occurred at differing times.

The V end was cut by 1 base, the J end by 5 bases, with 17 bases between. Germline V lookup: CDR1 LNHDA, CDR2 SQIVND (reference sequence). The CDR3 is 16 residues long. The repertoire was sequenced with immunoSEQ multiplex PCR; TCRdb's copy has only in-frame clones and lacks some. The data show about 160,000 clones, 70% to 85% seen once. On this clone: Its antigen is undetermined.

Material: PBMCs, obtained after 12 months of ibrutinib treatment. This clonotype was sampled from a human donor with chronic lymphocytic leukemia. The rearrangement joins TRBV19 to TRBJ1-2, with D possibly matching TRBD1 (6 bases). The DNA of the CDR3 is TGTGCCAGTAGTATAGTAGGCGGGGGCGCAAGATATGGCTACACCTTC. This translates into CASSIVGGGARYGYTF. The variable domain in full, completed from reference TRBV19 and TRBJ1-2, reads DGGITQSPKYLFRKEGQNVTLSCEQNLNHDAMYWYRQDPGQGLRLIYYSQIVNDFQKGDIAEGYSVSREKKESFPLTVTSAQKNPTAFYLCASSIVGGGARYGYTFGSGTRLTVV.